These T cell receptor beta chains were read from a single sample in a study of T cell responses to AZD1222 COVID-19 vaccine. Libraries were prepared by immunoSEQ multiplex PCR; TCRdb keeps only in-frame clonotypes and omits some of them. The sample yields 120,000 to 150,000 clones, around 84% seen once. Sequences were derived from peripheral blood, sampled 28 days after the second AZD1222 dose. These receptors were taken from an adult who received the AZD1222 COVID-19 vaccine. Both conserved end residues are part of each CDR3. The D gene is left open where the match is weak. For some rows the clone size is stated as once, few or many, or as a class when expanded; others skip it.

>.|.|TRBJ1-1|TRBV7-9
CASVTGAEAFF
TGTGCCAGCGTTACTGGGGCTGAAGCTTTCTTT
>.|.|TRBJ2-3|TRBV30
CAWSAHYTDTQYF
TGTGCCTGGAGTGCTCACTACACAGATACGCAGTATTTT
>TRBD1|.|TRBJ1-2|TRBV20-1
CSRRDSYGYTF
TGCAGTCGCCGGGACAGCTATGGCTACACCTTC
>.|once|TRBJ1-1|TRBV6-5
CASRNMNTEAFF
TGTGCCAGCAGGAACATGAACACTGAAGCTTTCTTT
>TRBD2|.|TRBJ2-1|TRBV5-1
CASSSSSGRINEQFF
TGCGCCAGCAGCTCCTCTAGCGGGAGGATCAATGAGCAGTTCTTC
>TRBD2|.|TRBJ2-3|TRBV12-5
CASGSTSGGADTQYF
TGTGCTAGTGGTTCGACTAGCGGGGGGGCCGATACGCAGTATTTT
>TRBD2|.|TRBJ2-2|TRBV7-2
CASSLPSGGVTGELFF
TGTGCCAGCAGCTTACCTAGCGGGGGGGTCACCGGGGAGCTGTTTTTT
>.|.|TRBJ1-2|TRBV3-1/TRBV3-2
CASSQERSYGYTF
TGTGCCAGCAGCCAAGAGAGATCTTATGGCTACACCTTC
>.|.|TRBJ2-1|TRBV5-1
CASSLDGFGYNEQFF
TGCGCCAGCAGCTTGGATGGTTTCGGATACAATGAGCAGTTCTTC
>TRBD1|.|TRBJ1-2|TRBV20-1
CSASKGAGGYTF
TGCAGTGCTAGTAAGGGGGCTGGAGGCTACACCTTC
>.|.|TRBJ1-1|TRBV5-4
CASSPRGGMNTEAFF
TGTGCCAGCAGCCCCCGTGGAGGGATGAACACTGAAGCTTTCTTT
>TRBD2|.|TRBJ2-1|TRBV6-1
CASSEAPGLLAGPNEQFF
TGTGCCAGCAGTGAAGCCCCGGGTTTACTAGCGGGGCCGAATGAGCAGTTCTTC
>.|.|TRBJ1-4|TRBV28
CASSFRGTNEKLFF
TGTGCCAGCAGTTTCCGAGGGACTAATGAAAAACTGTTTTTT
>.|.|TRBJ2-5|TRBV5-5
CASSPAGYQETQYF
TGTGCCAGCAGCCCGGCAGGGTACCAAGAGACCCAGTACTTC
>TRBD1|.|TRBJ1-1|TRBV9
CASSSDRGRTEAFF
TGTGCCAGCAGCTCTGACAGGGGGCGAACTGAAGCTTTCTTT
>.|.|TRBJ1-5|TRBV7-8
CASSTGTREGQPQHF
TGTGCCAGCAGCACCGGGACCCGGGAAGGTCAGCCCCAGCATTTT
>.|.|TRBJ1-6|TRBV11-2
CASSLVAPSSYNSPLHF
TGTGCCAGCAGCTTAGTGGCGCCGAGCTCCTATAATTCACCCCTCCACTTT
>TRBD2|.|TRBJ2-2|TRBV2
CASSLSGGFAGELFF
TGTGCCAGCAGTCTTAGCGGGGGGTTTGCCGGGGAGCTGTTTTTT
>.|.|TRBJ2-6|TRBV6-5
CASSWAVRPGANVLTF
TGTGCCAGCAGTTGGGCTGTTCGCCCTGGGGCCAACGTCCTGACTTTC
>.|.|TRBJ1-2|TRBV2
CASLDRSSGYTF
TGTGCCAGTCTTGACCGATCCAGTGGCTACACCTTC
>.|.|TRBJ1-6|TRBV30
CAWRIRDLAPLHF
TGTGCCTGGCGGATCAGGGATTTGGCACCCCTCCACTTT
>.|few|TRBJ2-1|TRBV6-2/TRBV6-3
CASSYPLGAGEQFF
TGTGCCAGCAGTTACCCCCTCGGGGCAGGCGAGCAGTTCTTC
>.|.|TRBJ2-1|TRBV9
CASSVGSTSYNEQFF
TGTGCCAGCAGCGTAGGGAGCACCTCCTACAATGAGCAGTTCTTC
>TRBD1|.|TRBJ1-4|TRBV2
CASSRDRGHEKLFF
TGTGCCAGCAGTCGGGACAGGGGTCATGAAAAACTGTTTTTT
>TRBD2|.|TRBJ2-7|TRBV28
CASKLAGGIYEQYF
TGTGCCAGTAAACTAGCGGGGGGGATCTACGAGCAGTACTTC
>TRBD2|.|TRBJ2-7|TRBV27
CASSPLGLAGDSYEQYF
TGTGCCAGCAGTCCCCTCGGACTAGCGGGGGACTCCTACGAGCAGTACTTC
>TRBD1|.|TRBJ1-2|TRBV25-1
CASSAGGYGYTF
TGTGCCAGCAGTGCAGGGGGCTATGGCTACACCTTC
>.|.|TRBJ1-6|TRBV19
CASSIGSDAPLHF
TGTGCCAGTAGTATAGGATCGGACGCACCCCTCCACTTT
>.|.|TRBJ2-2|TRBV18
CASSPDQGGTGELFF
TGTGCCAGCTCGCCTGACCAGGGGGGCACCGGGGAGCTGTTTTTT
>.|.|TRBJ2-7|TRBV3-1/TRBV3-2
CASSQSGGTVYEQYF
TGTGCCAGCAGCCAATCAGGGGGGACAGTCTACGAGCAGTACTTC
>.|.|TRBJ1-5|TRBV7-9
CASSFTENQPQHF
TGTGCCAGCAGCTTTACCGAGAATCAGCCCCAGCATTTT
>TRBD2|.|TRBJ2-7|TRBV19
CASKRGGGYEQYF
TGTGCCAGCAAGCGGGGTGGAGGCTACGAGCAGTACTTC
>TRBD1|once|TRBJ2-3|TRBV25-1
CASSEPRGQTDTQYF
TGTGCCAGCAGTGAACCTAGGGGGCAGACAGATACGCAGTATTTT
>.|.|TRBJ1-2|TRBV25-1
CASGGAANDNYGYTF
TGTGCCAGCGGGGGGGCGGCCAACGATAACTATGGCTACACCTTC
>.|once|TRBJ1-1|TRBV6-5
CASSSGYTEAFF
TGTGCCAGCAGTTCAGGGTACACTGAAGCTTTCTTT
>.|once|TRBJ1-1|TRBV5-1
CASSIEGTDTEAFF
TGCGCCAGCAGTATTGAGGGAACGGACACTGAAGCTTTCTTT
>TRBD2|few|TRBJ2-3|TRBV7-2
CASSWTSGGDTQYF
TGTGCCAGCAGCTGGACTAGCGGGGGAGATACGCAGTATTTT
>.|.|TRBJ2-5|TRBV9
CASSGGEMVQETQYF
TGTGCCAGCAGCGGGGGAGAAATGGTCCAAGAGACCCAGTACTTC
>.|.|TRBJ1-3|TRBV14
CASRPPGASGNTIYF
TGTGCCAGCAGGCCACCAGGGGCCTCTGGAAACACCATATATTTT
>.|.|TRBJ1-4|TRBV29-1
CSVSEGVNEKLFF
TGCAGCGTTTCTGAAGGGGTTAATGAAAAACTGTTTTTT
>.|.|TRBJ1-1|TRBV29-1
CSVSGNTEAFF
TGCAGCGTATCAGGGAACACTGAAGCTTTCTTT
>.|.|TRBJ1-3|TRBV19
CASSILGSSGNTIYF
TGTGCCAGTAGTATTTTGGGGAGCTCTGGAAACACCATATATTTT
>.|.|TRBJ1-6|TRBV6-5
CASSYEGGEASPLHF
TGTGCCAGCAGTTACGAAGGAGGGGAAGCTTCACCCCTCCACTTT